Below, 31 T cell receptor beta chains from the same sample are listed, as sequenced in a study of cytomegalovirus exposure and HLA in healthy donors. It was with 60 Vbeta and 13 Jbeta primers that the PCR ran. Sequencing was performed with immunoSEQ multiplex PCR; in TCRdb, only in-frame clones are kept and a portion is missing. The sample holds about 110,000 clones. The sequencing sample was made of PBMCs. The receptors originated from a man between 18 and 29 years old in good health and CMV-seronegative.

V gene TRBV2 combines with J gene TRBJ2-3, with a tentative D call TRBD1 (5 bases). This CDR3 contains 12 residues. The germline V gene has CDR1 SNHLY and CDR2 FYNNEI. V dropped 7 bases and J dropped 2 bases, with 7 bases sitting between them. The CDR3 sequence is CASIGHTDTQYF. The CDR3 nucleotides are TGTGCCAGCATAGGACACACAGATACGCAGTATTTT.

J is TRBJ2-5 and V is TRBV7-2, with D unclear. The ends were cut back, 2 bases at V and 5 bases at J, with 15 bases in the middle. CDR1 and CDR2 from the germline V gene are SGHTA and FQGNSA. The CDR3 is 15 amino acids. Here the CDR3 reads CASSLRRIERETQYF. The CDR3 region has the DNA TGTGCCAGCAGCTTAAGGCGGATTGAGAGGGAGACCCAGTACTTC. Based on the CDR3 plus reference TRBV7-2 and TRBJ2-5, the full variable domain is GAGVSQSPSNKVTEKGKDVELRCDPISGHTALYWYRQSLGQGLEFLIYFQGNSAPDKSGLPSDRFSAERTGGSVSTLTIQRTQQEDSAVYLCASSLRRIERETQYFGPGTRLLVL.

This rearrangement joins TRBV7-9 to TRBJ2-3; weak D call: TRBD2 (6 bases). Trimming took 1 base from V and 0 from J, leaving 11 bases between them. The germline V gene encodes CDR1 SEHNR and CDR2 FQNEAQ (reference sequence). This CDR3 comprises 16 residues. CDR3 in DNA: TGTGCCAGCAGCTTAGTTTCGGCGGGGAGCACAGATACGCAGTATTTT. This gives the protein CASSLVSAGSTDTQYF. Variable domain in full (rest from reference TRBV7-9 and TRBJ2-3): DTGVSQNPRHKITKRGQNVTFRCDPISEHNRLYWYRQTLGQGPEFLTYFQNEAQLEKSRLLSDRFSAERPKGSFSTLEIQRTEQGDSAMYLCASSLVSAGSTDTQYFGPGTRLTVL.

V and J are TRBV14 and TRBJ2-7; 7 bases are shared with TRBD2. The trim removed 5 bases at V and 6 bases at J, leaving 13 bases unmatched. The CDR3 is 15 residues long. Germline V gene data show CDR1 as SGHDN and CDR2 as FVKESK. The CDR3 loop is CASSSIGGRVREQYF. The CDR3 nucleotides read TGTGCCAGCAGCTCGATTGGAGGGAGGGTCCGCGAGCAGTACTTC. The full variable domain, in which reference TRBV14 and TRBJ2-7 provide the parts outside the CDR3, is EAGVTQFPSHSVIEKGQTVTLRCDPISGHDNLYWYRRVMGKEIKFLLHFVKESKQDESGMPNNRFLAERTGGTYSTLKVQPAELEDSGVYFCASSSIGGRVREQYFGPGTRLTVT.

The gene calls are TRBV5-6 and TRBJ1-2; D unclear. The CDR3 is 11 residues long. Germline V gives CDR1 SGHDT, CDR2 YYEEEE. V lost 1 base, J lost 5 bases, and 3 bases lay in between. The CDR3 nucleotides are TGTGCCAGCAGCTTGCAGTATGGCTACACCTTC. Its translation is CASSLQYGYTF. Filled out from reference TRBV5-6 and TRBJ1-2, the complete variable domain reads DAGVTQSPTHLIKTRGQQVTLRCSPKSGHDTVSWYQQALGQGPQFIFQYYEEEERQRGNFPDRFSGHQFPNYSSELNVNALLLGDSALYLCASSLQYGYTFGSGTRLTVV.

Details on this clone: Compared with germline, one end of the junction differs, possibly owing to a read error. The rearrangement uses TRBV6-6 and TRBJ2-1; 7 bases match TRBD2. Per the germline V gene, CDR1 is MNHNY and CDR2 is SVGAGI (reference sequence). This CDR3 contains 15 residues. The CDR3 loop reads CASSYLTAGEAGRIF. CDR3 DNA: TGTGCCAGCAGTTACCTCACTGCGGGAGAAGCGGGGCGGATCTTC.

The CDR3 sequence is CASSMSGHSTSSYNSPLHF. CDR3 DNA: TGTGCCAGTAGTATGTCGGGACACTCCACCAGCTCCTATAATTCACCCCTCCACTTT. The chain is built from TRBV19 and TRBJ1-6; D may be TRBD1 (6 bases). CDR3 length: 19 amino acids. CDR1 and CDR2 (germline): LNHDA, SQIVND (reference sequence). Trimming removed 3 bases from V and 0 bases from J, with 18 bases in between.

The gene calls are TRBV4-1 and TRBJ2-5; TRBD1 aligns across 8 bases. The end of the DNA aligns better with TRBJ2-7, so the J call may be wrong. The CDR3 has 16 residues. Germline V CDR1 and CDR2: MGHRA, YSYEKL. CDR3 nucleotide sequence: TGCGCCAGCAGCCTAGGGCCCGGGACAGGCCTCTACGAGCAGTACTTC. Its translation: CASSLGPGTGLYEQYF.

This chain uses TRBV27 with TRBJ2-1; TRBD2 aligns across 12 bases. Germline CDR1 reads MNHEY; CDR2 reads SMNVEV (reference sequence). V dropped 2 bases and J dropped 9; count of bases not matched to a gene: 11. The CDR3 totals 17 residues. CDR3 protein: CASSLPQTSGSLSEQFF. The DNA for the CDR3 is TGTGCCAGCAGTTTACCCCAGACTAGCGGGAGTTTGAGTGAGCAGTTCTTC.

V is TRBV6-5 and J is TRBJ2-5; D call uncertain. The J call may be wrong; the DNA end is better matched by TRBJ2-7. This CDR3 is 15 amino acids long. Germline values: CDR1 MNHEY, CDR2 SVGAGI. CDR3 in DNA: TGTGCCAGCAGTTATTCCCCGACAATCTCCTACGAGCAGTACTTC. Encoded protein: CASSYSPTISYEQYF.

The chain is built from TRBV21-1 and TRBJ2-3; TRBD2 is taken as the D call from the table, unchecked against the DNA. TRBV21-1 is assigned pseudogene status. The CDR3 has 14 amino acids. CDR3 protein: CASSNPTFTDTQYF. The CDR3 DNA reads TGTGCCAGCAGTAATCCCACTTTCACAGATACGCAGTATTTT.

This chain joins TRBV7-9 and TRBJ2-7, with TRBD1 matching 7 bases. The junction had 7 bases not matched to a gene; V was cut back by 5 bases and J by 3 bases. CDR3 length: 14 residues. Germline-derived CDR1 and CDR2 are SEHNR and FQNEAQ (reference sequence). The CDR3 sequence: CASSDRDRVYEQYF. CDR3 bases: TGTGCCAGCAGCGACAGGGACCGCGTCTACGAGCAGTACTTC.

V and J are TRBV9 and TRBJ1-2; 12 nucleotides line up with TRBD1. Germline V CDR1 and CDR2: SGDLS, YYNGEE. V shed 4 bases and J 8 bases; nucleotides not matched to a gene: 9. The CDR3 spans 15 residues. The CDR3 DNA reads TGTGCCAGCAGCTCGGGACAGGGGGCAATAGAGGGCTACACCTTC. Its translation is CASSSGQGAIEGYTF. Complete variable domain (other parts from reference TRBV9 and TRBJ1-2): DSGVTQTPKHLITATGQRVTLRCSPRSGDLSVYWYQQSLDQGLQFLIQYYNGEERAKGNILERFSAQQFPDLHSELNLSSLELGDSALYFCASSSGQGAIEGYTFGSGTRLTVV.

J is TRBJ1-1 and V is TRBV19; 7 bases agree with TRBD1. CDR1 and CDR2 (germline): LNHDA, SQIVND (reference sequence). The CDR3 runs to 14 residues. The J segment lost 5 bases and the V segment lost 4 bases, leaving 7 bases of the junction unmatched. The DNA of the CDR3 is TGTGCCAGTAGTACCAAGACAGGGAATACTGAAGCTTTCTTT. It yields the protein CASSTKTGNTEAFF.

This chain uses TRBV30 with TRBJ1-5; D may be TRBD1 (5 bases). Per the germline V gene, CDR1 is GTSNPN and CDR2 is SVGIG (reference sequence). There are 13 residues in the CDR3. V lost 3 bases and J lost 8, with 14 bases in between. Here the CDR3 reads CAWRGPPGEPQHF. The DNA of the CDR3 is TGTGCCTGGAGGGGACCTCCGGGGGAGCCCCAGCATTTT.

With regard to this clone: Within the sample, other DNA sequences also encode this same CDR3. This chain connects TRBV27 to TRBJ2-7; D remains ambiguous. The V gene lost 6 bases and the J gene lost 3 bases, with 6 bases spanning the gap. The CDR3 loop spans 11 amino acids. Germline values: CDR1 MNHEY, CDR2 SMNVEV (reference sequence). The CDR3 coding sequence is TGTGCCAGCAGCTCCCTCTACGAGCAGTACTTC. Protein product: CASSSLYEQYF.

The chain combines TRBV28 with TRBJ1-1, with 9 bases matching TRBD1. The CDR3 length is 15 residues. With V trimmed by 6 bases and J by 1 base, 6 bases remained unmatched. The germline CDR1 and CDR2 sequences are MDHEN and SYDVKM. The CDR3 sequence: CASRGTGGKNTEAFF. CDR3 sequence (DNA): TGTGCCAGCAGGGGAACAGGGGGCAAGAACACTGAAGCTTTCTTT.

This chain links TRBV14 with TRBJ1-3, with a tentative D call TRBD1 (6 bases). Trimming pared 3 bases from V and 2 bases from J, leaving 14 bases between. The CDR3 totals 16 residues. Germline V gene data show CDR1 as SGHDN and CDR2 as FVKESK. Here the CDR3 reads CASSQYRVKAGNTIYF. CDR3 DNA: TGTGCCAGCAGCCAGTACAGGGTAAAGGCTGGAAACACCATATATTTT.

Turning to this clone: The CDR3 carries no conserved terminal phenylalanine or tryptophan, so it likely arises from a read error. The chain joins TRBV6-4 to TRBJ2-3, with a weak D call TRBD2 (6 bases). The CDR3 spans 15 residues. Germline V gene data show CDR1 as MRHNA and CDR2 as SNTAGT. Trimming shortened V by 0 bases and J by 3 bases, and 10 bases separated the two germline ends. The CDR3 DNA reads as TGTGCCAGCAGTGACTCGGCGGGGTCAACAGATACGCAGTATTCT. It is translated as CASSDSAGSTDTQYS.

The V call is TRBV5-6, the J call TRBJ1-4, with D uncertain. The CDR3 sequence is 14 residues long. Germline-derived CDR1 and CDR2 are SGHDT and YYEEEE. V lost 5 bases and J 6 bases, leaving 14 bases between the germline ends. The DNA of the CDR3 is TGTGCCAGCAGGATGTATGGGCGGGATGAAAAACTGTTTTTT. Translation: CASRMYGRDEKLFF.

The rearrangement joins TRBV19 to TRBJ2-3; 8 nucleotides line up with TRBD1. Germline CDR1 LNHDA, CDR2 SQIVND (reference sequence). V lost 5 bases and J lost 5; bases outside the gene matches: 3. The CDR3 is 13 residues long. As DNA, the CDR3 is TGTGCCAGTAGTTTTGGACAGGGAGATACGCAGTATTTT. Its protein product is CASSFGQGDTQYF.

The CDR3 nucleotides read TGTGCCAGTAGCGAGACTAGCGGGGGATACAATGAGCAGTTCTTC. Amino acid sequence: CASSETSGGYNEQFF. V gene TRBV19 combines with J gene TRBJ2-1, with 12 positions matching TRBD2. The germline V gene encodes CDR1 LNHDA and CDR2 SQIVND (reference sequence). CDR3 size: 15 residues. After removal of 6 bases from V and 4 bases from J, the junction contained 4 bases not matched to a gene.

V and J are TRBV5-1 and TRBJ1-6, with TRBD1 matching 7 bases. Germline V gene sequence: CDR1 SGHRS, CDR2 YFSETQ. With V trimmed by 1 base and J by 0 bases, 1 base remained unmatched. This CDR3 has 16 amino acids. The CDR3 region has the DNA TGCGCCAGCAGCTTGACAGGGGCCTCCTATAATTCACCCCTCCACTTT. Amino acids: CASSLTGASYNSPLHF.

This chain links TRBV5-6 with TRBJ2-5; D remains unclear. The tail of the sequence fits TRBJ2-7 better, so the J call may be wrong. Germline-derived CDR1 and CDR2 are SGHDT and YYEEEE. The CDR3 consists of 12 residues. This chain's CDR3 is CASSLASYEQYF. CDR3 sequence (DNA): TGTGCCAGCAGCTTAGCTTCCTACGAGCAGTACTTC.

DNA of the CDR3: TGTGCCAGCAGTGCCCAGTTTGTGGCCAACGTCCTGACTTTC. Translated, it gives CASSAQFVANVLTF. The rearrangement joins TRBV2 to TRBJ2-6; no firm D call. Germline CDR1 SNHLY, CDR2 FYNNEI. Trimming took 4 bases from V and 6 from J, leaving 10 bases between them. The CDR3 covers 14 residues.

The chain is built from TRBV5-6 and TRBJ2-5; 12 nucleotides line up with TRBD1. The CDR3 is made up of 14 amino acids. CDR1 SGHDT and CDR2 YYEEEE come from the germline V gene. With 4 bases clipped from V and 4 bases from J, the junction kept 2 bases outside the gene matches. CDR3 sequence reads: CASSVGQGAETQYF. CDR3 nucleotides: TGTGCCAGCAGCGTGGGACAGGGGGCAGAGACCCAGTACTTC. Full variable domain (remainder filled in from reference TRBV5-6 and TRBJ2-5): DAGVTQSPTHLIKTRGQQVTLRCSPKSGHDTVSWYQQALGQGPQFIFQYYEEEERQRGNFPDRFSGHQFPNYSSELNVNALLLGDSALYLCASSVGQGAETQYFGPGTRLLVL.

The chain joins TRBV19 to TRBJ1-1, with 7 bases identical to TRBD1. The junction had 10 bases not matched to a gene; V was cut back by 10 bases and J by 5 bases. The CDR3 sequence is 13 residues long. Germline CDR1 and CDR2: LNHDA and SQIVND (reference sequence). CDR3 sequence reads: CATRGQAGTEAFF. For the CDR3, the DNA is TGTGCCACTCGAGGACAGGCGGGAACTGAAGCTTTCTTT.

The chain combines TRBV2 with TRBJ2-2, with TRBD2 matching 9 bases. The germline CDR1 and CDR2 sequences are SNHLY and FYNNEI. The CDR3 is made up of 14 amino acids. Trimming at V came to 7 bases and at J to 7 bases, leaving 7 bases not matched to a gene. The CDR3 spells CASKKGLAVGELFF. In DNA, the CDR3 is TGTGCCAGCAAGAAGGGACTAGCTGTCGGGGAGCTGTTTTTT.

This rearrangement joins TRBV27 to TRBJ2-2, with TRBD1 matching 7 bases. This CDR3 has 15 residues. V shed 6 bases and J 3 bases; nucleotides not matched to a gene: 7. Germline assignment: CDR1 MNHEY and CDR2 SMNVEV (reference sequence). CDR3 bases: TGTGCCAGCAGCCAGGGACAGCTTTACACCGGGGAGCTGTTTTTT. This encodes CASSQGQLYTGELFF.

CDR3 protein: CASSIAPAGYTF. The CDR3 region has the DNA TGTGCCAGTAGTATCGCACCCGCGGGCTACACCTTC. This chain joins TRBV19 and TRBJ1-2; D not certain. V lost 3 bases to trimming and J lost 8 bases, with 10 bases between them. Germline V gene sequence: CDR1 LNHDA, CDR2 SQIVND (reference sequence). The CDR3 contains 12 residues.

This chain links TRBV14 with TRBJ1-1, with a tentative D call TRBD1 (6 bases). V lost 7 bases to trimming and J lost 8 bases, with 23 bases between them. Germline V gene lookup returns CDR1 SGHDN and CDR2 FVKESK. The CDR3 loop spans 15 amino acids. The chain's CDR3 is CASKQQGTLGSEAFF. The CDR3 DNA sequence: TGTGCCAGCAAACAGCAGGGGACCCTGGGCTCCGAAGCTTTCTTT.